A selection of T cell receptor beta chains follows, all from one sample in a study of shared clonotypes between healthy human individuals. Repertoires were generated with immunoSEQ multiplex PCR, while TCRdb's copy carries only in-frame clones and drops some. This repertoire shows about 380,000 clones, around 96% found once; its top ten account for less than 0.35%. The sequencing sample was made of memory CD8+ T cells sorted from blood. The source is a man aged 25 to 40 in good health. Each CDR3 is given with its conserved first and last residue. Fields, in order: clone size, D gene, V gene, J gene, CDR3 DNA, CDR3 protein. The D gene is left open where the match is weak. Some rows mark clone size as missing; the rest say once, few, many or name a class of expanded clone.

abundance: NA; d_gene: TRBD2; v_gene: TRBV7-8; j_gene: TRBJ2-7; CDR3nt: TGTGCCAGCAGCTTTAGCGGGAGCGGCTACGAGCAGTACTTC; CDR3aa: CASSFSGSGYEQYF
abundance: NA; d_gene: NA; v_gene: TRBV18; j_gene: TRBJ2-1; CDR3nt: TGTGCCAGCTCACCGGGGCGGGACGGGGACAATGAGCAGTTCTTC; CDR3aa: CASSPGRDGDNEQFF
abundance: NA; d_gene: NA; v_gene: TRBV5-1; j_gene: TRBJ2-3; CDR3nt: TGCGCCAGCGGGTCAAGACCCGACGGTGGCACAGATACGCAGTATTTT; CDR3aa: CASGSRPDGGTDTQYF
abundance: NA; d_gene: NA; v_gene: TRBV28; j_gene: TRBJ1-4; CDR3nt: TGTGCCAGCAGTCCGGGACTCGAGGCTGAAAAACTGTTTTTT; CDR3aa: CASSPGLEAEKLFF
abundance: NA; d_gene: TRBD2; v_gene: TRBV10-3; j_gene: TRBJ2-7; CDR3nt: TGTGCCATCAGTGGGCGACTAGCGGGCAGCTACGAGCAGTACTTC; CDR3aa: CAISGRLAGSYEQYF
abundance: NA; d_gene: NA; v_gene: TRBV19; j_gene: TRBJ1-3; CDR3nt: TGTGCCAGTAGTATTATACGTTGGAGCTCTGGAAACACCATATATTTT; CDR3aa: CASSIIRWSSGNTIYF
abundance: NA; d_gene: NA; v_gene: TRBV30; j_gene: TRBJ2-1; CDR3nt: TGTGCCTGGAGTGCAGGGAGCTCCTACAATGAGCAGTTCTTC; CDR3aa: CAWSAGSSYNEQFF
abundance: NA; d_gene: NA; v_gene: TRBV6-5; j_gene: TRBJ2-7; CDR3nt: TGTGCCAGCAGTTACTCGGGCTGGTCCTACGAGCAGTACTTC; CDR3aa: CASSYSGWSYEQYF
abundance: once; d_gene: TRBD1; v_gene: TRBV30; j_gene: TRBJ1-5; CDR3nt: TGTGCCTGGAGGGCAGGGGGTAGCAATCAGCCCCAGCATTTT; CDR3aa: CAWRAGGSNQPQHF
abundance: NA; d_gene: TRBD2; v_gene: TRBV11-1; j_gene: TRBJ2-7; CDR3nt: TGTGCCAGCAGCCCACCGGGACTAGCGGGCCGCGAGCAGTACTTC; CDR3aa: CASSPPGLAGREQYF
abundance: NA; d_gene: NA; v_gene: TRBV5-1; j_gene: TRBJ2-5; CDR3nt: TGCGCCAGCAGTTTCCCCGGGGCCGCCGAGACCCAGTACTTC; CDR3aa: CASSFPGAAETQYF
abundance: NA; d_gene: NA; v_gene: TRBV2; j_gene: TRBJ2-7; CDR3nt: TGTGCCAGCAGGGGACACTCCTCGGGAACCTACGAGCAGTACTTC; CDR3aa: CASRGHSSGTYEQYF
abundance: NA; d_gene: NA; v_gene: TRBV6-5; j_gene: TRBJ2-4; CDR3nt: TGTGCCAGCAGTTACTCGGGGGCCAAAAACATTCAGTACTTC; CDR3aa: CASSYSGAKNIQYF
abundance: NA; d_gene: NA; v_gene: TRBV6-6; j_gene: TRBJ2-5; CDR3nt: TGTGCCAGCAGTTCAACAGACAGACAAGAGACCCAGTACTTC; CDR3aa: CASSSTDRQETQYF
abundance: NA; d_gene: NA; v_gene: TRBV30; j_gene: TRBJ2-2; CDR3nt: TGTGCCTGGAGTGTTGTGGGCACCGGGGAGCTGTTTTTT; CDR3aa: CAWSVVGTGELFF
abundance: NA; d_gene: NA; v_gene: TRBV10-3; j_gene: TRBJ2-7; CDR3nt: TGTGCCATCAGGGACCGAGACTCCTACGAGCAGTACTTC; CDR3aa: CAIRDRDSYEQYF
abundance: NA; d_gene: TRBD2; v_gene: TRBV6-5; j_gene: TRBJ2-7; CDR3nt: TGTGCCAGCAGTCGGACTAGCGGGAGGGGGAACGAGCAGTACTTC; CDR3aa: CASSRTSGRGNEQYF
abundance: NA; d_gene: NA; v_gene: TRBV27; j_gene: TRBJ2-7; CDR3nt: TGTGCCAGCAGTTTTACAGGTTGGACTCGCGAGCAGTACTTC; CDR3aa: CASSFTGWTREQYF